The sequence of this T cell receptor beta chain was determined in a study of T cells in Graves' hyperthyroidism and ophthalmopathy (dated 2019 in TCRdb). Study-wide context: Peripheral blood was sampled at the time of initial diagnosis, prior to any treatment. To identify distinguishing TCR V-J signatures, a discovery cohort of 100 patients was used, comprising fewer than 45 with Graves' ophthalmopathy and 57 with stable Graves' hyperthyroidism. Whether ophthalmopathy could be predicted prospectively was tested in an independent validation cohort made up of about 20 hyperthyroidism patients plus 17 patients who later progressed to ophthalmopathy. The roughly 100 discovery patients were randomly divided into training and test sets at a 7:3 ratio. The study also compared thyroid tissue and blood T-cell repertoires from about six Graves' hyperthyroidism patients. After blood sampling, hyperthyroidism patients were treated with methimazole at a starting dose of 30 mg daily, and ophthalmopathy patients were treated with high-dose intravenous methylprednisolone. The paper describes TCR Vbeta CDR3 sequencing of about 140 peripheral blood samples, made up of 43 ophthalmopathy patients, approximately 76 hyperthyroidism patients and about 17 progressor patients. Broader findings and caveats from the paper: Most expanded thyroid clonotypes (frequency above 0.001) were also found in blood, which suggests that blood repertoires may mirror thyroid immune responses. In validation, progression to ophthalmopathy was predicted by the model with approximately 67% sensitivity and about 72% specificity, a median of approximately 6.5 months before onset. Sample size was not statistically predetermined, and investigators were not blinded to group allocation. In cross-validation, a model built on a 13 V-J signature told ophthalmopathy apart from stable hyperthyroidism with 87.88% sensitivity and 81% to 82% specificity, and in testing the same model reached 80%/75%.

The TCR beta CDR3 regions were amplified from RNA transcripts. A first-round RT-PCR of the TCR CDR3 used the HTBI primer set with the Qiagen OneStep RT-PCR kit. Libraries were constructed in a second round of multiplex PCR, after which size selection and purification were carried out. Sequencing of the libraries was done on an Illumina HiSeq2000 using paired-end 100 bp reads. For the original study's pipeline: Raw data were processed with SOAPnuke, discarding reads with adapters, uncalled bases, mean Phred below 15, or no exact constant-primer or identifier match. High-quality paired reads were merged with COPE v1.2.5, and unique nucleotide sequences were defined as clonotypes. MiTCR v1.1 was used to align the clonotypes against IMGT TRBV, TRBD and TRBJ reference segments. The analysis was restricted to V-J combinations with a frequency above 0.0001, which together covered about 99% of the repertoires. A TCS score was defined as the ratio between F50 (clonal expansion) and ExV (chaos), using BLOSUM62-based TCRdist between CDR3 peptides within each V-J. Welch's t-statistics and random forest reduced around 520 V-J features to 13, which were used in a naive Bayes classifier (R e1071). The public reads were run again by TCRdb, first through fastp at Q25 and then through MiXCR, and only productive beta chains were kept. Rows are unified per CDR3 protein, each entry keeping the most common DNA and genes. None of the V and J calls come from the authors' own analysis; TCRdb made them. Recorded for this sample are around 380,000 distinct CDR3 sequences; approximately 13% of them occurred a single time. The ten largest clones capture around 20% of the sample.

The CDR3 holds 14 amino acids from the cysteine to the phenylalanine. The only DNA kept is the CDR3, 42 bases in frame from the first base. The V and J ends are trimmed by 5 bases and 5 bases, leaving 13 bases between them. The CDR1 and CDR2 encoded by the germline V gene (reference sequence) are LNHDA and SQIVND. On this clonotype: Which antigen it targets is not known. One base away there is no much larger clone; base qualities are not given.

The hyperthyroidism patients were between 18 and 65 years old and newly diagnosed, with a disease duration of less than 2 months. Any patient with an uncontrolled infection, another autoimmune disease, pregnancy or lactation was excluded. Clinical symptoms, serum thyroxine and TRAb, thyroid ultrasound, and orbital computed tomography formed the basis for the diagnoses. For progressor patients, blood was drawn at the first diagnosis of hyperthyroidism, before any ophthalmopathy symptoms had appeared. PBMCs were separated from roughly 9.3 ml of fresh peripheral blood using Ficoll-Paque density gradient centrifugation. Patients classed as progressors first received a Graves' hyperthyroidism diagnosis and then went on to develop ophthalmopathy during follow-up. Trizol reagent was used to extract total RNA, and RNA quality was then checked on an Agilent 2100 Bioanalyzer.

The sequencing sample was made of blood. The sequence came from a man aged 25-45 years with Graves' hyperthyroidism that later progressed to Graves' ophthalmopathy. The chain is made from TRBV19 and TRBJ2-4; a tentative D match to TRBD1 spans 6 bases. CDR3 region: CASSVPGQENIQYF. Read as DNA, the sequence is TGTGCCAGTAGTGTCCCGGGACAAGAAAACATTCAGTACTTC.